These 28 T cell receptor beta chains came from one sample sequenced in a study of T cell repertoires in cytomegalovirus infection. TCRdb used MiXCR to reprocess the reads, holding one entry per CDR3 protein. Among fewer than 650,000 distinct CDR3 sequences listed, roughly 43% were seen once. These receptors are not linked to any known antigen. The source material was cultured PBMCs, sampled from culture after CMV antigen stimulation. These receptors all stem from a human donor in good health (CMV status not recorded). Some clones in this sample may be carry-over from other donors' samples.

This sequence joins TRBV28 and TRBJ1-5, with a possible D match to TRBD1 (5 bases). From germline, CDR1 is MDHEN and CDR2 SYDVKM. Trimming removed 4 bases from V and 0 bases from J, with 10 bases in between. There are 15 residues in the CDR3. CDR3 residues: CASSSYRYSNQPQHF. Here the CDR3 DNA reads TGTGCCAGCAGTTCTTACAGGTATAGCAATCAGCCCCAGCATTTT.

This clonotype was observed a few times. The DNA of the CDR3 is TGCGCCAGCAGCCCTGGTCCGGCCGAGGATTCACCCCTCCACTTT. Translating it yields CASSPGPAEDSPLHF. The rearrangement links TRBV5-1 to TRBJ1-6, with no clear D. V was shortened by 4 bases and J by 8 bases, with 16 bases between the two germline ends. Germline loops: CDR1 SGHRS, CDR2 YFSETQ. There are 15 residues in the CDR3.

The chain carries TRBV7-8 and TRBJ2-5, with D unclear. The CDR3 has 17 amino acids. V dropped 2 bases and J dropped 7 bases, with 23 bases sitting between them. Germline V gene lookup returns CDR1 SGHVS and CDR2 FQNEAQ. The CDR3 DNA is TGTGCCAGCAGCTTATACCTCCTGTCCGGGTTCGTTGGGACCCAGTACTTC. Translated, it gives CASSLYLLSGFVGTQYF.

The V and J genes are TRBV7-2 and TRBJ2-3; the D gene could be TRBD1 or TRBD2 (5 bases each). The CDR3 is 14 residues long. Trimming stripped 5 bases from V and 6 bases from J, with 15 bases between. The V gene's germline CDR1 is SGHTA and CDR2 FQGNSA. Written as DNA, the CDR3 is TGTGCCAGCAGCCCGCCTGGGACCGACGATACGCAGTATTTT. The encoded protein is CASSPPGTDDTQYF.

This sequence joins TRBV7-8 and TRBJ2-1; TRBD2 aligns across 13 bases. This CDR3 contains 16 residues. After removal of 3 bases from V and 8 bases from J, the junction contained 7 bases not matched to a gene. Germline assignment: CDR1 SGHVS and CDR2 FQNEAQ. CDR3 DNA: TGTGCCAGCAGCTTTCGGACTAGCGGGGGCTCCGATGAGCAGTTCTTC. Its translation is CASSFRTSGGSDEQFF.

J is TRBJ1-1 and V is TRBV7-2; D remains unclear. This CDR3 comprises 14 residues. Trimming removed 5 bases from V and 1 base from J, with 11 bases in between. Germline assignment: CDR1 SGHTA and CDR2 FQGNSA. Here the CDR3 DNA reads TGTGCCAGCAGCCCCTCAGAGGGGAACACTGAAGCTTTCTTT. It codes for CASSPSEGNTEAFF.

The V and J genes are TRBV7-6 and TRBJ2-1; either TRBD1 or TRBD2 may fit D (5 bases each). This CDR3 has 17 residues. V was pared by 3 bases and J by 0 bases, with 15 bases between. CDR1 is SGHVS, CDR2 FNYEAQ, per germline. The CDR3 region has the DNA TGTGCCAGCAGCTTCCTCCGGGGACCAAGCTCCTACAATGAGCAGTTCTTC. Amino acid sequence: CASSFLRGPSSYNEQFF. Combining the CDR3 with reference TRBV7-6 and TRBJ2-1 gives the whole variable domain GAGVSQSPRYKVTKRGQDVALRCDPISGHVSLYWYRQALGQGPEFLTYFNYEAQQDKSGLPNDRFSAERPEGSISTLTIQRTEQRDSAMYRCASSFLRGPSSYNEQFFGPGTRLTVL.

This chain connects TRBV7-2 to TRBJ2-3; 8 bases align to TRBD2. This CDR3 region has 12 residues. The V segment lost 8 bases and the J segment 8 bases; nucleotides outside the gene matches: 6. CDR1 and CDR2 from the germline V gene are SGHTA and FQGNSA. CDR3 sequence (DNA): TGTGCCAGCGGGTTACTAGCGGTTACGCAGTATTTT. Its protein is CASGLLAVTQYF.

The chain combines TRBV7-2 with TRBJ2-5; 8 nucleotides match TRBD2. Germline V gene data show CDR1 as SGHTA and CDR2 as FQGNSA. V dropped 5 bases and J dropped 4; count of bases not matched to a gene: 9. This CDR3 has 15 amino acids. The CDR3 region is CASSPSGLLGETQYF. CDR3 in DNA: TGTGCCAGCAGCCCTAGCGGGCTCCTAGGAGAGACCCAGTACTTC.

The V call is TRBV7-6, the J call TRBJ2-7, with 7 bases lining up with TRBD1. Losses at the gene ends were 1 base for V and 0 bases for J; bases not matched to a gene: 3. This CDR3 region has 15 residues. Germline CDR1 reads SGHVS; CDR2 reads FNYEAQ. The CDR3 protein is CASSLEEGASYEQYF. In nucleotides, the CDR3 is TGTGCCAGCAGCTTAGAAGAGGGGGCCTCCTACGAGCAGTACTTC.

This clonotype showed up just a few times. V usage is TRBV10-3 and J usage is TRBJ2-1; no clear D gene. Germline values: CDR1 ENHRY, CDR2 SYGVKD. The CDR3 has 11 residues. Trimming took off 0 bases at V and 15 bases at J, with 9 bases between the two ends. This chain's CDR3 is CAISESKGAFF. In DNA, the CDR3 is TGTGCCATCAGTGAGTCGAAGGGTGCGTTCTTC.

The chain carries TRBV7-9 and TRBJ2-1; 10 nucleotides line up with TRBD2. CDR1 SEHNR and CDR2 FQNEAQ come from the germline V gene (reference sequence). With V trimmed by 2 bases and J by 16 bases, 8 bases remained unmatched. The CDR3 runs to 13 residues. The CDR3 protein is CASSLSAAGGYFF. In DNA, the CDR3 is TGTGCCAGCAGCTTATCCGCAGCGGGAGGGTATTTCTTC.

The V call is TRBV7-6, the J call TRBJ2-4; possible D gene TRBD1, 5 bases. Looked up from germline, CDR1 is SGHVS and CDR2 is FNYEAQ. The CDR3 has 16 amino acids. V shed 1 base and J shed 4 bases, with 14 bases lying between them. The CDR3 region has the DNA TGTGCCAGCAGCTTAGGTGGAGTGGGGCAGAAAAACATTCAGTACTTC. It codes for CASSLGGVGQKNIQYF.

The V and J genes are TRBV9 and TRBJ2-3; no clear D. The germline V gene encodes CDR1 SGDLS and CDR2 YYNGEE. This CDR3 is built from 13 residues. Deletions cut 4 bases from V and 5 bases from J, with 11 bases between. CDR3 protein: CASSTSLGDTQYF. CDR3 nucleotides: TGTGCCAGCAGCACATCCTTGGGAGATACGCAGTATTTT.

The chain carries TRBV6-2 or TRBV6-3 and TRBJ2-1; a possible D gene is TRBD2 (5 bases). The V end was cut by 9 bases, the J end by 0 bases, with 15 bases between. The germline V gene has CDR1 MNHEY and CDR2 SVGEGT. The CDR3 totals 15 residues. CDR3 DNA sequence: TGTGCCAGTTCCATAGCGTCGAGCTCCTACAATGAGCAGTTCTTC. Its protein product is CASSIASSSYNEQFF.

This chain uses TRBV7-2 with TRBJ2-7; D is unresolved. Between the trimmed V and J ends, which lost 1 base and 2 bases, there was a span of 9 bases. Germline V gene data show CDR1 as SGHTA and CDR2 as FQGNSA. The CDR3 sequence is 14 residues long. The chain's CDR3 is CASSLVVDAYEQYF. CDR3 DNA sequence: TGTGCCAGCAGCTTAGTGGTGGACGCCTACGAGCAGTACTTC.

The J gene is TRBJ1-1, the V gene TRBV12-3 or TRBV12-4; 8 bases agree with TRBD1. CDR3 length: 15 amino acids. Trimming removed 3 bases from V and 2 bases from J; junction bases left unmatched: 5. The CDR3 reads CASSFGGQANTEAFF. As DNA, the CDR3 is TGTGCCAGCAGTTTCGGGGGACAGGCCAACACTGAAGCTTTCTTT.

J is TRBJ1-5 and V is TRBV28; the D is unclear. Germline lookup yields CDR1 MDHEN and CDR2 SYDVKM. The CDR3 contains 12 residues. Trimming removed 3 bases from V and 6 bases from J, with 6 bases in between. The CDR3 protein is CASSFRSQPQHF. CDR3 in DNA: TGTGCCAGCAGTTTTAGATCTCAGCCCCAGCATTTT.

Many counts were recorded for this clonotype. The rearrangement links TRBV6-1 to TRBJ2-3; D is uncertain. The V gene lost 5 bases and the J gene lost 8 bases, with 23 bases spanning the gap. The germline V gene has CDR1 MNHNS and CDR2 SASEGT. This CDR3 contains 16 residues. The CDR3 sequence is CASSPFGSFVGTTQYF. CDR3 nucleotide sequence: TGTGCCAGCAGTCCCTTTGGTAGTTTTGTGGGTACTACGCAGTATTTT.

The table lists this clonotype with a count of one. The V and J genes are TRBV5-1 and TRBJ1-6; D uncertain. The CDR3 is made up of 15 amino acids. V shed 7 bases and J shed 5 bases, with 16 bases lying between them. Germline-derived CDR1 and CDR2 are SGHRS and YFSETQ. The CDR3 is CASRPGDLDNSPLHF. CDR3 nucleotide sequence: TGCGCCAGCCGCCCCGGGGATTTGGATAATTCACCCCTCCACTTT.

This clonotype was detected only a few times. The chain joins TRBV2 to TRBJ2-7, with D possibly matching TRBD2 (6 bases). Germline V lookup: CDR1 SNHLY, CDR2 FYNNEI. This CDR3 is built from 11 residues. Deletions cut 10 bases from V and 5 bases from J, with 12 bases between. The CDR3 loop is CAMEGINEQYF. Here the CDR3 DNA reads TGTGCCATGGAGGGGATCAACGAGCAGTACTTC.

This clonotype turned up a few times. The chain uses TRBV19 and TRBJ1-3; D is possibly TRBD1 (5 bases). The germline V and J ends were trimmed by 10 bases and 2 bases, with 12 bases remaining between them. The germline V gene has CDR1 LNHDA and CDR2 SQIVND (reference sequence). CDR3 length equals 13 residues. The CDR3 here is CATRQITGNTIYF. CDR3 nucleotides: TGTGCCACACGACAGATCACTGGAAACACCATATATTTT.

The genes are TRBV7-8 and TRBJ2-3; D uncertain. Per the germline V gene, CDR1 is SGHVS and CDR2 is FQNEAQ. V lost 6 bases and J 7 bases, leaving 11 bases between the germline ends. The CDR3 loop spans 12 amino acids. CDR3: CASSSLSHTQYF. The CDR3 DNA reads TGTGCCAGCAGTTCCTTGTCCCATACGCAGTATTTT.

This clonotype has just a few counts. The chain has TRBV4-2 and TRBJ2-5, with D possibly TRBD2 on 6 matching bases. This CDR3 spans 17 amino acids. Trimming stripped 4 bases from V and 5 bases from J, with 23 bases between. CDR1 is LGHNA, CDR2 YNFKEQ, per germline. Written as DNA, the CDR3 is TGTGCCAGCAGCCCGGGAGATTCGGGACCACCGGGGGAGACCCAGTACTTC. It is translated as CASSPGDSGPPGETQYF.

This chain's CDR3 is CATGGQDTYEQYF. CDR3 coding DNA: TGTGCCACGGGGGGACAGGATACCTACGAGCAGTACTTC. V gene TRBV27 combines with J gene TRBJ2-7, with D possibly TRBD1 on 8 matching bases. This CDR3 has 13 residues. Germline V gene data show CDR1 as MNHEY and CDR2 as SMNVEV (reference sequence). The V end lost 10 bases, the J end lost 2 bases, and 15 bases lay between the germline ends.

The chain uses TRBV12-3 or TRBV12-4 and TRBJ2-7; perhaps TRBD1 as D (6 bases). The CDR3 is 16 amino acids. With 6 bases removed from V and 0 bases from J, the gap between germline ends came to 18 bases. Here the CDR3 reads CASSLEGGRVSYEQYF. The DNA of the CDR3 is TGTGCCAGCAGCCTCGAAGGGGGACGGGTCTCCTACGAGCAGTACTTC.

There are a few counts of this clonotype. This chain uses TRBV7-3 with TRBJ2-1; a weak D match, TRBD2 (6 bases). The length of the CDR3 is 15 residues. Germline CDR1 is SGHTA and CDR2 is FQGTGA. V lost 2 bases and J lost 3, with 11 bases in between. The CDR3 nucleotides are TGTGCCAGCAGCTTAGATCGCGGGAACTACAATGAGCAGTTCTTC. It codes for CASSLDRGNYNEQFF.

The genes are TRBV11-2 and TRBJ2-7, with a possible D match to TRBD2 (5 bases). The CDR3 is 16 residues long. Germline V gene data show CDR1 as SGHAT and CDR2 as FQNNGV. V was trimmed by 3 bases and J by 3 bases, leaving 18 bases between them. The CDR3 region is CASSFHPVAPLYEQYF. In DNA, the CDR3 is TGTGCCAGCAGCTTCCACCCCGTAGCGCCTCTCTACGAGCAGTACTTC.